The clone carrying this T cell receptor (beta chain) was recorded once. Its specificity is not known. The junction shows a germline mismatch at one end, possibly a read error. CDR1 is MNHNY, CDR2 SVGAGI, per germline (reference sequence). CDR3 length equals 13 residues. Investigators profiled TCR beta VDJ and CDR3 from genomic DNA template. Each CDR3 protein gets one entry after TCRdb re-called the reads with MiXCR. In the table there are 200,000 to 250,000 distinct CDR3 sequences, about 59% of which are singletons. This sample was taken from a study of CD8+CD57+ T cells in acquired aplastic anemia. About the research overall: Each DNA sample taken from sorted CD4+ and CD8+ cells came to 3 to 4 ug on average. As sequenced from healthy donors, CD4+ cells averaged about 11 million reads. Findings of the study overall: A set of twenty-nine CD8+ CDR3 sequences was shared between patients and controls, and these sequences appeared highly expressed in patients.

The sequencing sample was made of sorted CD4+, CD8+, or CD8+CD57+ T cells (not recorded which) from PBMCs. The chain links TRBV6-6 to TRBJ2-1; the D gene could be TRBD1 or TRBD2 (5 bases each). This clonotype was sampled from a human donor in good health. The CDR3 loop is CASRDRVDNEQSF. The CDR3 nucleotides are TGTGCCAGCCGGGATAGGGTGGACAATGAGCAGTCCTTC.